Sequencing of this T cell receptor beta chain was carried out in a study of control samples from healthy donors and cancer patients (dated by TCRdb to about 2020). Library generation was performed with the immunoSEQ multiplex PCR assay. This is the immuneACCESS table as TCRdb keeps it, with only in-frame sequences that have V and J called. A part of the clones is gone; compared with another copy, unresolved V genes explain less than half, and the rest is unexplained. The sample includes approximately 170,000 clones, with around 90% observed a single time. In total, the top ten clones hold 1.3% to 1.5% of the sample. Points on this clone: No antigen is known for it. The input lacks base qualities; no much larger clone sits a single base away.

CDR1 is given as MNHEY and CDR2 as SMNVEV, both from the germline V gene (reference sequence). V was cut back by 3 bases and J by 5 bases, leaving a gap of 11 bases between them. The CDR3 spans 13 residues, from the cysteine through the phenylalanine. The retained sequence is limited to the CDR3, 39 bases, with the frame set at the first base. The chain employs TRBV27 and TRBJ2-7; the D gene is unclear. The sample comprised blood. The TCR originated in a man aged 25 to 45 in good health. Read as DNA, the sequence is TGTGCCAGCAGTTTCTTAGCTATTAACGAGCAGTACTTC. Protein translation: CASSFLAINEQYF.